This T cell receptor (beta chain) was obtained from a study of control samples from healthy donors and cancer patients. The ends were cut back, 0 bases at V and 4 bases at J, with 12 bases in the middle. Per the germline V gene, CDR1 is PRHDT and CDR2 is FYEKMQ (reference sequence). This CDR3 has 15 residues. Assay: immunoSEQ multiplex PCR; the TCRdb copy retains only in-frame clones and omits some. There are about 180,000 clones in the sample; around 94% occur only once, and around 1.3% lies in the top ten. V is TRBV13 and J is TRBJ1-2, with TRBD1 as a possible D gene (6 bases). The sequenced sample was blood. The sequence was obtained from a young woman in good health. The CDR3 coding sequence is TGTGCCAGCAGCTTAGGGGACAGCCGCTTCTATGGCTACACCTTC. Its translation is CASSLGDSRFYGYTF.